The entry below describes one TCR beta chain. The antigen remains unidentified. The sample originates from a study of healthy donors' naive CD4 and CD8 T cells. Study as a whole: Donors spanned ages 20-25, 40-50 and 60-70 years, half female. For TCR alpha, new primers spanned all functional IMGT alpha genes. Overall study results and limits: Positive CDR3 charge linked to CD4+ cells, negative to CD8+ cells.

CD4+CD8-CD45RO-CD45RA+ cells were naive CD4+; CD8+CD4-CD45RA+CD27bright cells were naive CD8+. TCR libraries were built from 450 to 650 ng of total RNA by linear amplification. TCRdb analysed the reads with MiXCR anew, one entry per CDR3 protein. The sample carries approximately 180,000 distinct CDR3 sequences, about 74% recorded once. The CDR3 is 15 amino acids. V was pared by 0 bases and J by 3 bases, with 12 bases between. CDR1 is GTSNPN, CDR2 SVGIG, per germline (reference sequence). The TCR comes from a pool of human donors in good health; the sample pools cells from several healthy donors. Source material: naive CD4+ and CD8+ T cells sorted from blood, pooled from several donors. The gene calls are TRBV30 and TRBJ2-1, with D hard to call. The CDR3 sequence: CAWSVRVTDYNEQFF. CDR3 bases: TGTGCCTGGAGTGTACGAGTGACGGACTACAATGAGCAGTTCTTC.